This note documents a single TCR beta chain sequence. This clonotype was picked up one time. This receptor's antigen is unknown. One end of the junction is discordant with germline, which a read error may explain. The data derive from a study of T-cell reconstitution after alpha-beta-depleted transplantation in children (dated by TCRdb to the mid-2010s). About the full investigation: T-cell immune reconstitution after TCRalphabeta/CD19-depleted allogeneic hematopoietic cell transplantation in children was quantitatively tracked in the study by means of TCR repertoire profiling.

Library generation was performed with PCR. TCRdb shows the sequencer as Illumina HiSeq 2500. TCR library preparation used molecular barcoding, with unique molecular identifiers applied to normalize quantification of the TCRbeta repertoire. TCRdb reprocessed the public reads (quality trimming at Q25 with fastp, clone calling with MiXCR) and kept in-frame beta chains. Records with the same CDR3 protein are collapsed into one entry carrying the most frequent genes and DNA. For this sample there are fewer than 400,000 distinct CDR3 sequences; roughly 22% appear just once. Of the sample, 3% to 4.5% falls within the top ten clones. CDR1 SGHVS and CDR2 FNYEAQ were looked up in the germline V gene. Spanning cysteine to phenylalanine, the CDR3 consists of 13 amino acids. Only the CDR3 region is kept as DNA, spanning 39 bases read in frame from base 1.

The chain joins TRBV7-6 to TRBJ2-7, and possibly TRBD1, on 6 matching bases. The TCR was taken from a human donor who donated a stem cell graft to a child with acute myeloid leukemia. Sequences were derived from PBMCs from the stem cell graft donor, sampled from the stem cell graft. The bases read TGTGCCAGCAGCGTGGACAGCCTCTACGAGCGGTACTTC. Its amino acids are CASSVDSLYERYF.